This T cell receptor beta chain derives from a study of T cell responses to AZD1222 COVID-19 vaccine. Study outcomes and limitations: White British donors predominated, females outnumbered males, and clonal diversity was possibly underestimated. Spike-specific TCR depth and breadth grew after two AZD1222 doses.

To note about this clone: Its matching antigen is unknown.

Germline CDR1 and CDR2: MNHEY and SMNVEV (reference sequence). V was trimmed by 4 bases and J by 12 bases, leaving 16 bases between them. The CDR3 loop spans 14 amino acids. The method was immunoSEQ multiplex PCR; TCRdb's version includes in-frame clones alone and lacks a portion of them. The sample gives over 65,000 clones, 70% to 90% of which show up once; approximately 7% is in the top ten. The TCR sequence derives from an adult in good health. The starting material was peripheral blood, obtained on day 0 of AZD1222 vaccination. The chain is built from TRBV27 and TRBJ1-6; tentative D call: TRBD1 (5 bases). The DNA of the CDR3 is TGTGCCAGCAGTTCCCTTGAGGCAACAGGACCCCTCCACTTT. Translation: CASSSLEATGPLHF.